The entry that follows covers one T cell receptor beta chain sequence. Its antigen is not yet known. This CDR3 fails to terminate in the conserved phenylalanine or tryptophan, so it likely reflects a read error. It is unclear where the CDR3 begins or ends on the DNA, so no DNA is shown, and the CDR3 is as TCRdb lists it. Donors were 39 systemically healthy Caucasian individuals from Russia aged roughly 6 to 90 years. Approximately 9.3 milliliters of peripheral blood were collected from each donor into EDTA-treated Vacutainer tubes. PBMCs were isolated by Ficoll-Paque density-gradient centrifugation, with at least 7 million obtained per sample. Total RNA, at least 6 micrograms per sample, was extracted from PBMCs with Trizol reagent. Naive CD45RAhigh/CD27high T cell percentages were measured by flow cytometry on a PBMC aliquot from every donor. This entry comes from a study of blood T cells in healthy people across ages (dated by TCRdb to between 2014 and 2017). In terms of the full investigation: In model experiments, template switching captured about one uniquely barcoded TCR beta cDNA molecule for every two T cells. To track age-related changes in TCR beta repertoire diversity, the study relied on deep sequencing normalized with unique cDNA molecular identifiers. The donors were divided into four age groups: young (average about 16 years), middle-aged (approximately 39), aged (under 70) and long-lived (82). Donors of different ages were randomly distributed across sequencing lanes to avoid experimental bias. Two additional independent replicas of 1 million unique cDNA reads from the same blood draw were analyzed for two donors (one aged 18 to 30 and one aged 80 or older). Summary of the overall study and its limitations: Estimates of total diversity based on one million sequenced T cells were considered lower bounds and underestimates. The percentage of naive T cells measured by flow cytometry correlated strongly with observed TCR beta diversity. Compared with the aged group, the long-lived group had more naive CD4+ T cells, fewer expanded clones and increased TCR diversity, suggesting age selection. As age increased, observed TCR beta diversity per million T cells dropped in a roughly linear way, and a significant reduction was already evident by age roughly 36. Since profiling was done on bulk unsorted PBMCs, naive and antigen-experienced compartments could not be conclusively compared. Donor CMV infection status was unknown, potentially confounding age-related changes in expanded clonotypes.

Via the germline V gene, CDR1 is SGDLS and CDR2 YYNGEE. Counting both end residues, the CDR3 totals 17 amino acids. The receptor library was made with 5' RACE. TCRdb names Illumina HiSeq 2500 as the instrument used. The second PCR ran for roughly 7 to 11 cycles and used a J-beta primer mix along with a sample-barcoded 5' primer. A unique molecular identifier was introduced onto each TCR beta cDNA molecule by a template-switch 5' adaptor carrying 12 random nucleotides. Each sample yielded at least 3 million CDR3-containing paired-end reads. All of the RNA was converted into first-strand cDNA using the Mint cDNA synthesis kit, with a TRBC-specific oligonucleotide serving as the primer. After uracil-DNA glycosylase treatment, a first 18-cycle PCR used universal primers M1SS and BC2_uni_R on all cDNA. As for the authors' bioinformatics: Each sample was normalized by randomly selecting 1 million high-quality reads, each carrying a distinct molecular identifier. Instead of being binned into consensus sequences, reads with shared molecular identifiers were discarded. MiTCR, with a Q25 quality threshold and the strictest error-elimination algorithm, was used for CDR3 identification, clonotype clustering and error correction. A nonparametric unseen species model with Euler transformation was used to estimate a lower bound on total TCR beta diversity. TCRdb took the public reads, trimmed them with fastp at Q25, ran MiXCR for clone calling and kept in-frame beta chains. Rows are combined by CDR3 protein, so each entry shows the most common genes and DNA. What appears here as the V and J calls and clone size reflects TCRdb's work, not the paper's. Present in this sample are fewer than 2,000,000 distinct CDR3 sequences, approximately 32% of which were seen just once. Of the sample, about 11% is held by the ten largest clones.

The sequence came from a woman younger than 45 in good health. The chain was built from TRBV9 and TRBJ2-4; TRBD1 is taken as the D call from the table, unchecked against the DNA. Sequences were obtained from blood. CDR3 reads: CASSAEPPTGAKNIHCC.